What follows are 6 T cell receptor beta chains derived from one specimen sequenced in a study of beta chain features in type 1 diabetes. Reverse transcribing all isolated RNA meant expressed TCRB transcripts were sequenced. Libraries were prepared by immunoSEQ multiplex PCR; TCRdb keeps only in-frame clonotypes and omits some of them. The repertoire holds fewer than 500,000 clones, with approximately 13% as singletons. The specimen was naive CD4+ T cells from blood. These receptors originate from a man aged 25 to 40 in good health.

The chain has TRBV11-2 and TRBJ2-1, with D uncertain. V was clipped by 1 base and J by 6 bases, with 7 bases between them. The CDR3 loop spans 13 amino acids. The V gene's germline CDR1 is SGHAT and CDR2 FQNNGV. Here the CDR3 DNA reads TGTGCCAGCAGCTTAGTCAGTTCCAATGAGCAGTTCTTC. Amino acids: CASSLVSSNEQFF.

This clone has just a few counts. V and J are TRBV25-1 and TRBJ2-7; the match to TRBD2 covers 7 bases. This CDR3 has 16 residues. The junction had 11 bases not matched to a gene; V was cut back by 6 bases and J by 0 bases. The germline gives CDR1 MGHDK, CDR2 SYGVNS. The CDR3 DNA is TGTGCCAGCAGCAGACCGGGACTACTAAGCTCCTACGAGCAGTACTTC. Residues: CASSRPGLLSSYEQYF.

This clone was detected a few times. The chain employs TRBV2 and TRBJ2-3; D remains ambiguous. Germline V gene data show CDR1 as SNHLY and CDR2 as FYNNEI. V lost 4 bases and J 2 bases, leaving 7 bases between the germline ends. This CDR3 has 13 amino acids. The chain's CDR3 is CASSGEYTDTQYF. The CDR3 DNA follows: TGTGCCAGCAGTGGTGAATACACAGATACGCAGTATTTT. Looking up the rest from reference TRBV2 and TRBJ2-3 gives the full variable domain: EPEVTQTPSHQVTQMGQEVILRCVPISNHLYFYWYRQILGQKVEFLVSFYNNEISEKSEIFDDQFSVERPDGSNFTLKIRSTKLEDSAMYFCASSGEYTDTQYFGPGTRLTVL.

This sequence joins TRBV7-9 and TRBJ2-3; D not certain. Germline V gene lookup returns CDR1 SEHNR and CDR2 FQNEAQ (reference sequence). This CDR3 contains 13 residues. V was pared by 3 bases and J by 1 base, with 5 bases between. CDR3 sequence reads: CASSFGRTDTQYF. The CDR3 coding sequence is TGTGCCAGCAGCTTCGGACGCACAGATACGCAGTATTTT. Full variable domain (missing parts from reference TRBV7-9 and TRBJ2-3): DTGVSQNPRHKITKRGQNVTFRCDPISEHNRLYWYRQTLGQGPEFLTYFQNEAQLEKSRLLSDRFSAERPKGSFSTLEIQRTEQGDSAMYLCASSFGRTDTQYFGPGTRLTVL.

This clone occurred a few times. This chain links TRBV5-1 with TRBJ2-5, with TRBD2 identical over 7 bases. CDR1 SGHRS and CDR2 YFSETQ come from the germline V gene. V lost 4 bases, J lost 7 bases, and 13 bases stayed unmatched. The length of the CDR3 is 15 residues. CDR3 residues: CASSPAGDVQGTQYF. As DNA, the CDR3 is TGCGCCAGCAGCCCCGCGGGAGACGTTCAGGGGACCCAGTACTTC.

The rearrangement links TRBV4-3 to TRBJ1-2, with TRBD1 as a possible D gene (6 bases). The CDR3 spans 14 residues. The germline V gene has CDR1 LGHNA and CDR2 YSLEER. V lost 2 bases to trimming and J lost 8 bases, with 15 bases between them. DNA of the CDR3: TGCGCCAGCAGCCAAATTACCAGGGGTCCCGGCTACACCTTC. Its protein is CASSQITRGPGYTF.